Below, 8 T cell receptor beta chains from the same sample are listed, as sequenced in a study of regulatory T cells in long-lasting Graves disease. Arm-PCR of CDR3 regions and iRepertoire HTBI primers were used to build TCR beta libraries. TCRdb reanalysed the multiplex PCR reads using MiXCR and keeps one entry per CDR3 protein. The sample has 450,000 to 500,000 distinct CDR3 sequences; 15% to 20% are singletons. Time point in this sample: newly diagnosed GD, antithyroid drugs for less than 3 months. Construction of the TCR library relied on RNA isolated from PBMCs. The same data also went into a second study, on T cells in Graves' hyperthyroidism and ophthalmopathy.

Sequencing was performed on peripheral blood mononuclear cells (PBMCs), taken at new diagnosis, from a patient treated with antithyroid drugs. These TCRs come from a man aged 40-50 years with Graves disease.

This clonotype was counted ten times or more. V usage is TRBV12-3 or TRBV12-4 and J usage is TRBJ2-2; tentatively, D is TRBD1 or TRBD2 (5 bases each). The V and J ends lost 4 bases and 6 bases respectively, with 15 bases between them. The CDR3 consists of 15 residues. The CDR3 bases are TGTGCCAGCAGTTACACAGGACTCAACGCCGGGGAGCTGTTTTTT. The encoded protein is CASSYTGLNAGELFF.

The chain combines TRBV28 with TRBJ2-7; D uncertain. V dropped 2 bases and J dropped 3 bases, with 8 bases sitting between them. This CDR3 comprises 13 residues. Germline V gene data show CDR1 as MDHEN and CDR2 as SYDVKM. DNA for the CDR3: TGTGCCAGCAGTTTAGACTGGAACTACGAGCAGTACTTC. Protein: CASSLDWNYEQYF.

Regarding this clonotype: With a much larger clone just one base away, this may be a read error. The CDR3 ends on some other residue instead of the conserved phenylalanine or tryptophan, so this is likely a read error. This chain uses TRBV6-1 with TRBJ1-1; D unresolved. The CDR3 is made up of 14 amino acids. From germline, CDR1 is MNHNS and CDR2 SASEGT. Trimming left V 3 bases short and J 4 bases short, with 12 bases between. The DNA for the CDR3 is TGTGCCAGCAGTGATCCACCCGACGGCACTGAAGCTTTCGTT. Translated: CASSDPPDGTEAFV.

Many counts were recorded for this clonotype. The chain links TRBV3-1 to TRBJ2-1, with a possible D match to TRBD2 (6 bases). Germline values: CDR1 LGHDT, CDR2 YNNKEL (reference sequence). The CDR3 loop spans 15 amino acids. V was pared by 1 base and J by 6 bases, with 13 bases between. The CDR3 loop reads CASSQVGLGGNEQFF. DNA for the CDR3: TGTGCCAGCAGCCAAGTTGGCCTGGGGGGCAATGAGCAGTTCTTC.

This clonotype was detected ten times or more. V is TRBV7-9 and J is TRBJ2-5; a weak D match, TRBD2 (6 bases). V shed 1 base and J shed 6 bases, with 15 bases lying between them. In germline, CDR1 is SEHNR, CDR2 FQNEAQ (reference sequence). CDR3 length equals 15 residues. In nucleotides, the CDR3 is TGTGCCAGCAGCTTAGAATCGCTAGCGATCCAGACCCAGTACTTC. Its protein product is CASSLESLAIQTQYF.

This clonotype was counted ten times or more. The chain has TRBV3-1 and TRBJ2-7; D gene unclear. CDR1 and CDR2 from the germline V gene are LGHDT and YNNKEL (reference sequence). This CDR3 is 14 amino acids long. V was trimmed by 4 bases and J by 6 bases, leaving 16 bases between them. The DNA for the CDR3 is TGTGCCAGCAGCCCCGGCTTTCAACTGGGCGAGCAGTACTTC. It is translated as CASSPGFQLGEQYF.

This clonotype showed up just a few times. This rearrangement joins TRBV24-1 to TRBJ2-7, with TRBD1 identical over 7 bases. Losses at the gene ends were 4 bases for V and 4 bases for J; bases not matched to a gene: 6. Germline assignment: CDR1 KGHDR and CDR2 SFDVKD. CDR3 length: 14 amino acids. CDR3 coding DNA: TGTGCCACCAGTGAGAGGGGGCTATGGTACGAGCAGTACTTC. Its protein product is CATSERGLWYEQYF.

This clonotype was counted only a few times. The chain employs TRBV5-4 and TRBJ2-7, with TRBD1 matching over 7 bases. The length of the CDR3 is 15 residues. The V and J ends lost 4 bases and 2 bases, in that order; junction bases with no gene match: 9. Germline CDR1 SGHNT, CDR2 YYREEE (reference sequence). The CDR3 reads CASSTGQFRPYEQYF. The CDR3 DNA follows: TGTGCCAGCAGCACGGGACAGTTTCGACCCTACGAGCAGTACTTC.